This TCR beta chain was found in a study of post-analysis software for immune sequencing data. Overall study results and limits: Elevated frequency relative to controls characterized 4 or 5 TRBV segments in patients, TRBV5-6, TRBV5-1 and TRBV20-1 among them.

Built from TCR beta cDNA, the libraries had unique molecular identifiers in them. A single record per CDR3 protein comes from TCRdb applying MiXCR to the PCR reads. The sample carries hundreds of thousands of distinct CDR3 sequences, approximately 45% recorded once. CDR1 DFQATT and CDR2 SNEGSKA come from the germline V gene (reference sequence). Trimming pared 4 bases from V and 8 bases from J, leaving 8 bases between. This CDR3 contains 11 residues. On this clonotype itself: No antigen is known for it.

V usage is TRBV20-1 and J usage is TRBJ1-4; no firm D call. Sequenced: blood. The receptor was isolated from a girl aged 10-17 years with multiple sclerosis. DNA of the CDR3: TGCAGTGCTAAGGCAGCCGAAAAACTGTTTTTT. This codes for CSAKAAEKLFF.